This T cell receptor (beta chain) derives from a study of cytomegalovirus exposure and HLA in healthy donors. Primers included in the PCR were 60 Vbeta and 13 Jbeta primers. TCRdb's table, derived via immunoSEQ multiplex PCR, lists solely in-frame clones and lacks some. The sample lists about 120,000 clones, 55% to 75% occurring once. The CDR3 is made up of 14 amino acids. Looked up from germline, CDR1 is MNHEY and CDR2 is SVGAGI. With 5 bases clipped from V and 0 bases from J, the junction kept 2 bases outside the gene matches. Healthy people donating bone marrow made up the donors. This clone was counted between two and nine times.

The chain employs TRBV6-5 and TRBJ1-2, with 8 bases that match TRBD1. The clonotype was recovered from a middle-aged woman in good health and CMV-seropositive. The specimen sequenced was PBMCs. CDR3 region: CASSGQGANYGYTF. As DNA, the CDR3 is TGTGCCAGCAGTGGACAGGGCGCTAACTATGGCTACACCTTC.